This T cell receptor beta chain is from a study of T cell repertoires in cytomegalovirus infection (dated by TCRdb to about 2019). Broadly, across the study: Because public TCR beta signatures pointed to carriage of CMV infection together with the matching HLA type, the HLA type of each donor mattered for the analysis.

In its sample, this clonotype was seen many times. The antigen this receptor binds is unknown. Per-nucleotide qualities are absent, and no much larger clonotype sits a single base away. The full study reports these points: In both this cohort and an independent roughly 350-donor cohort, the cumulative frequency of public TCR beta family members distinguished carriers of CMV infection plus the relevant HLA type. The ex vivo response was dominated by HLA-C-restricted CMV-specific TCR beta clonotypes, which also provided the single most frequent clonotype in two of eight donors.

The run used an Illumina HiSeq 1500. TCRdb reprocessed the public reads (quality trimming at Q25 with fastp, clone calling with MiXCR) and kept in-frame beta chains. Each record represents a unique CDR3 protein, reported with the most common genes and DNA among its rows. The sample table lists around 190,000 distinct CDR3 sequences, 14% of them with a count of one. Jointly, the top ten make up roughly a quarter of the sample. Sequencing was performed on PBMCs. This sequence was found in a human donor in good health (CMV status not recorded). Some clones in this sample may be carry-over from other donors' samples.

The DNA is as follows: TGTGCCAGCAGCCAAGAACTGTTCTCTGGAAACACCATATATTTT. Translated, it gives CASSQELFSGNTIYF. The rearrangement joined TRBV14 to TRBJ1-3, with the D gene not confidently named. V loses 0 bases, J loses 0 bases, and the germline ends lie 6 bases apart. From a lookup of the germline V gene, CDR1 and CDR2 are SGHDN and FVKESK. From the cysteine up to the phenylalanine, the CDR3 has a length of 15 residues. Only the CDR3 DNA stays, 45 bases, in frame from base 1.